This T cell receptor (beta chain) appears in the sequencing data of a study of blood T cells in healthy people across ages. CDR1 and CDR2 from the germline V gene are DFQATT and SNEGSKA (reference sequence). Trimming left V 6 bases short and J 1 base short, with 18 bases between. The CDR3 contains 15 residues. The second PCR ran 7 to 11 cycles with a sample-barcoded 5' primer and J-beta primers. TCRdb reprocessed the 5' RACE reads via MiXCR and lists one record per CDR3 protein. Of roughly 1,500,000 distinct CDR3 sequences detected, around 42% appear once; the ten largest clones hold 7.9%. This clonotype turned up a few times.

This clonotype was sampled from a woman aged 18-29 years in good health. The chain uses TRBV20-1 and TRBJ1-2; tentatively, D is TRBD1 (6 bases). Sequenced material: blood. CDR3 sequence: CSAIYGQSLNYGYTF. The CDR3, as DNA: TGCAGTGCAATCTACGGACAGTCACTTAACTATGGCTACACCTTC.